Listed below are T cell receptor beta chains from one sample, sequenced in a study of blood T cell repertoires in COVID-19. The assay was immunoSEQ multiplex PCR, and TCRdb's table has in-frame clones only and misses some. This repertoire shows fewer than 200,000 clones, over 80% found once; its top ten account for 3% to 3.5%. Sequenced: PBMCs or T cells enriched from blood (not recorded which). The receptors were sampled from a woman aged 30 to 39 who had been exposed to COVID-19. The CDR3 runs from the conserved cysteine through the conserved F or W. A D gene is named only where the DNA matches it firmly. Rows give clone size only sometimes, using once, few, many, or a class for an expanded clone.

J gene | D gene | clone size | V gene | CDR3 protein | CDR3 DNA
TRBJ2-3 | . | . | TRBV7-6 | CASSSTGSGTDTQYF | TGTGCCAGCAGCTCCACAGGGTCTGGCACAGATACGCAGTATTTT
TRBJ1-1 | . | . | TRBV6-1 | CASSETDRTDLEAFF | TGTGCCAGCAGTGAAACCGACAGGACAGACCTTGAAGCTTTCTTT
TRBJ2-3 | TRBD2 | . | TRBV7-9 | CASSLVGLAGTDTQYF | TGTGCCAGCAGCTTAGTGGGACTAGCGGGCACAGATACGCAGTATTTT
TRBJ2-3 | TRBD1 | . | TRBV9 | CASSATNRGGVEGTQYF | TGTGCCAGCAGCGCGACAAACAGGGGTGGTGTTGAGGGTACGCAGTATTTT
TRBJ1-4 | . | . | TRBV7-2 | CASSPRPDYNEKLFF | TGTGCCAGCAGCCCTAGGCCGGATTATAATGAAAAACTGTTTTTT
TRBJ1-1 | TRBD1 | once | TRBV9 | CASSVAGTGSTEAFF | TGTGCCAGCAGCGTAGCCGGGACAGGGAGTACTGAAGCTTTCTTT
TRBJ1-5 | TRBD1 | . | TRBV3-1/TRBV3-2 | CASSLGTGGNQPQHF | TGTGCCAGCAGCCTCGGGACAGGCGGCAATCAGCCCCAGCATTTT
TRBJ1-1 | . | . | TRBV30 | CAWNFADTEAFF | TGTGCCTGGAATTTCGCGGACACTGAAGCTTTCTTT
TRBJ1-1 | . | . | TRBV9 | CASSVGGGLIAFF | TGTGCCAGCAGCGTTGGTGGGGGCCTTATAGCTTTCTTT
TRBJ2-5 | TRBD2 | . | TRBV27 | CASSLVAGGRETQYF | TGTGCCAGCAGTTTAGTAGCGGGGGGTCGAGAGACCCAGTACTTC
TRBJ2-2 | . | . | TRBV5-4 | CASSLAEATGELFF | TGTGCCAGCAGCTTGGCCGAGGCCACCGGGGAGCTGTTTTTT
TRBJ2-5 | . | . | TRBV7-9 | CASRHTLETQYF | TGTGCCAGCAGACACACCCTGGAGACCCAGTACTTC
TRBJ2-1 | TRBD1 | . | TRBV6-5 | CASRMGQGGNEQFF | TGTGCCAGCAGGATGGGACAGGGAGGGAATGAGCAGTTCTTC
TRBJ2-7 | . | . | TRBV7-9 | CASSLDDGGPYEQYF | TGTGCCAGCAGCTTAGATGACGGGGGTCCCTACGAGCAGTACTTC
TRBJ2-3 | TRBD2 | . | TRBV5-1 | CASSFGLAGSTDTQYF | TGCGCCAGCAGCTTCGGACTAGCGGGGAGCACAGATACGCAGTATTTT
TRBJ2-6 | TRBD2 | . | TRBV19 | CASSRPSGGFSGANVLTF | TGTGCCAGTAGTAGGCCTAGCGGGGGCTTCTCTGGGGCCAACGTCCTGACTTTC
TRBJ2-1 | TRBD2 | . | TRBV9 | CASSVEPSGYNEQFF | TGTGCCAGCAGCGTAGAACCTAGCGGCTACAATGAGCAGTTCTTC
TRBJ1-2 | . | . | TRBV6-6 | CASAGDWDGYTF | TGTGCCAGCGCGGGAGACTGGGATGGCTACACCTTC
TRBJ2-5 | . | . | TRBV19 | CASSTPGLQETQYF | TGTGCCAGTAGTACACCGGGACTCCAAGAGACCCAGTACTTC
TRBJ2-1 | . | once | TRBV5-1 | CASSSLEGENEQFF | TGCGCCAGCAGCTCCCTGGAGGGTGAAAATGAGCAGTTCTTC
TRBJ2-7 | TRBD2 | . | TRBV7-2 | CASSLATSGGAFEQYF | TGTGCCAGCAGCTTAGCGACTAGCGGGGGGGCTTTCGAGCAGTACTTC
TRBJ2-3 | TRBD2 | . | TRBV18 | CASSREGRGTDTQYF | TGTGCCAGCTCTCGTGAGGGGAGGGGCACAGATACGCAGTATTTT
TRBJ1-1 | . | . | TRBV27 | CASSPHEETEAFF | TGTGCCAGCAGTCCACATGAGGAGACTGAAGCTTTCTTT
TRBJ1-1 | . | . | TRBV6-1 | CASSERPRYYAVLNTEAFF | TGTGCCAGCAGTGAAAGGCCCCGATATTACGCGGTTTTGAACACTGAAGCTTTCTTT
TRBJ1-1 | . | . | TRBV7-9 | CASTPGINTEAFF | TGTGCCAGCACCCCGGGGATAAACACTGAAGCTTTCTTT
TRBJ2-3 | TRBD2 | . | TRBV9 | CASSVDVSGGFTDTQYF | TGTGCCAGCAGCGTAGATGTTAGCGGGGGGTTCACAGATACGCAGTATTTT
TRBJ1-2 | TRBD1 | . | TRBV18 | CASSPGQGSNYGYTF | TGTGCCAGCTCACCGGGACAGGGGTCTAACTATGGCTACACCTTC
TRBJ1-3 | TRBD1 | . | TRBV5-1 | CASSQGQGNTIYF | TGCGCCAGCAGCCAAGGACAGGGGAACACCATATATTTT
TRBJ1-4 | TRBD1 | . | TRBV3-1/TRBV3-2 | CASSQVRRDRGDEKLFF | TGTGCCAGCAGCCAAGTTCGGAGAGACAGGGGTGATGAAAAACTGTTTTTT
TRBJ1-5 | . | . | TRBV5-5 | CASSFRVRGEVSNQPQHF | TGTGCCAGCAGCTTCAGGGTTCGGGGGGAAGTGAGCAATCAGCCCCAGCATTTT
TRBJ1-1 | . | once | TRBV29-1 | CSLGQLNTEAFF | TGCAGTCTAGGACAGCTGAACACTGAAGCTTTCTTT
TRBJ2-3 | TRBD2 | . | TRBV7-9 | CASSLTSDYTDTQYF | TGTGCCAGCAGCTTGACTAGCGACTACACAGATACGCAGTATTTT
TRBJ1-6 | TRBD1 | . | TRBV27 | CASSSGTGFPNSPLHF | TGTGCCAGCAGTTCCGGGACAGGGTTCCCTAATTCACCCCTCCACTTT